The rows below give T cell receptor beta chains drawn from one sample of a study of blood T cell repertoires in COVID-19. Generated by immunoSEQ multiplex PCR, the TCRdb table keeps only in-frame clones and is missing some. The data show roughly 300,000 clones, with about 83% seen just once and 1.6% held by the top ten. The sample consisted of peripheral blood. The receptors were gathered from a woman aged 45-65 years with acute or convalescent COVID-19. Both conserved end residues are part of each CDR3. The size field is filled for only some rows; it gives once, few, many or a size class.

>TRBV5-1|NA
CASSWDIAGLYQETQYF
>TRBV5-5|NA
CASSLTGSNEKLFF
>TRBV6-5|NA
CAMLAGAYNEQFF
>TRBV13|NA
CASSTGGYSNQPQHF
>TRBV19|NA
CASRLTASYYGYTF
>TRBV7-8|NA
CASSRGAPGTGELFF
>TRBV6-2/TRBV6-3|NA
CASSYRFVSTPFQPQHF
>TRBV6-4|NA
CASSTGLAGQQFF
>TRBV30|NA
CAWKGTSANTDTQYF
>TRBV5-4|NA
CASSLTPPGDTQYF
>TRBV7-8|NA
CASSSRMVTGGNTIYF
>TRBV6-2/TRBV6-3|once
CASSYSLTSPFTSVGELFF
>TRBV18|NA
CATLPTLEDEQYF
>TRBV18|NA
CASSEGLLAKNIQYF
>TRBV2|NA
CASRPGQGDQNTQYF
>TRBV19|few
CASSIVWTDSGNTIYF
>TRBV28|NA
CASCRQGENIQYF
>TRBV5-1|NA
CASSLTSGAYNEQFF
>TRBV5-1|few
CASSPGGQGAYEQYF
>TRBV7-3|NA
CASSLGLAGGIHEQYF
>TRBV25-1|NA
CASRQGRDTEAFF
>TRBV6-2/TRBV6-3|NA
CASSYRAEGETQYF
>TRBV6-5|NA
CASKEPGQETQYF
>TRBV9|few
CASSVDVGGTEAFF
>TRBV27|few
CASSLPPGMRDTQYF
>TRBV30|NA
CAWRPTQKSPLHF
>TRBV5-6|few
CASRLAGRGDEQYF
>TRBV6-6|NA
CASSSQAGTGYGYTF
>TRBV27|NA
CASSSGSAGHPYSYEQYF
>TRBV6-2/TRBV6-3|NA
CASSYLWGGEETQYF
>TRBV5-1|NA
CASSSGLTSTEAFF
>TRBV15|few
CATSPLGVGSYNEQFF
>TRBV28|NA
CASSSSVGTSGPTYEQYF
>TRBV4-3|NA
CASSQGTGANFGGYTF
>TRBV11-1|few
CASSFSLAGNNEQFF
>TRBV27|NA
CASSFTGNGQPQHF
>TRBV11-3|once
CASSLTEKETQYF
>TRBV19|NA
CASSITMFGDRRYEQYF
>TRBV24-1|NA
CATSDTGGTRGYTF
>TRBV20-1|NA
CSASRPDTVNTEAFF
>TRBV15|NA
CATSIPQGARQFF